This is a list of T cell receptor beta chains from one sample in a study of blood T cell repertoires in COVID-19. The table came from immunoSEQ multiplex PCR; TCRdb's copy has only in-frame clones and leaves some out. The sample has about 83,000 clones, about 86% seen once; the top ten hold about 20%. The sequenced material came from peripheral blood. Receptors originate from a woman over 75 in a cohort sampled during active or convalescent COVID-19. The CDR3 runs from the conserved cysteine through the conserved F or W. The listing skips clone size in some rows; elsewhere it reads once, few, many or a size class.

V,size,CDR3
TRBV6-1,.,CASSATSGRPSYNEQFF
TRBV25-1,once,CASRETGLLSYEQYF
TRBV7-8,once,CASSKRVIGTQYF
TRBV19,.,CASSIGAIEPQHF
TRBV9,.,CASSVSGRGYGYTF
TRBV25-1,once,CASSEWGVDSQETQYF
TRBV18,.,CASSGGVAGRSYNEQFF
TRBV9,.,CASSGGQVPPANIQYF
TRBV19,.,CASSISPSRRGNQPQHF
TRBV19,.,CASSYALAGGKETQYF
TRBV12-5,.,CASGSGQGGETQYF
TRBV19,.,CASTDVAGNNSPLHF
TRBV3-1/TRBV3-2,.,CASSQDLPQGNTEAFF
TRBV13,.,CASSPRQGLPVETQYF
TRBV24-1,.,CATSATSGRAGFTDTQYF
TRBV9,few,CASSPGQGNYGYTF
TRBV9,.,CASSARLAGGTGELFF
TRBV12-1,.,CASSFDPVATNEKLFF
TRBV3-1/TRBV3-2,.,CASSLESVYTGELFF
TRBV6-6,.,CASSLRSGGGVNEQFF
TRBV7-3,.,CASSPPGQSHTQYF
TRBV19,.,CASMRRGWSGYTF
TRBV6-5,.,CASRGGLSGANVLTF
TRBV4-1,.,CASSHGRGGTEAFF
TRBV3-1/TRBV3-2,.,CASSHRGRLSYEQYF
TRBV6-5,.,CASSFTGGGGTEAFF
TRBV6-5,.,CASTRILAEETQYF
TRBV3-1/TRBV3-2,.,CASSQDRRPSGTGELFF
TRBV9,.,CAGSVVAGGNEQFF
TRBV7-8,.,CASSLVWPNTEAFF
TRBV2,.,CASSEGGGPIDTQYF
TRBV7-9,medium-sized,CASSLTAVDTGELFF
TRBV24-1,.,CATSALVGDGEKLFF
TRBV7-9,few,CASSLASMNTEAFF
TRBV10-3,.,CAIRTSGGGQETQYF
TRBV30,.,CAWRGLGQYYEQYF
TRBV11-2,.,CASSFTWQTRMNTEAFF
TRBV7-3,.,CASSSDRWDTEAFF
TRBV28,.,CASSLGLAGVPFF
TRBV2,.,CASTRVTGDTEAFF
TRBV11-3,few,CASSPYDRVYTEAFF
TRBV3-1/TRBV3-2,.,CASSRQGGTEAFF
TRBV12-5,once,CASVGGNGAEAFF
TRBV19,once,CASSIAGTGAYYEQYF
TRBV10-3,.,CAISASGIIADTQYF
TRBV2,.,CASSERRQAGVLELFF
TRBV6-5,.,CASSYLATRTINEQFF
TRBV3-1/TRBV3-2,.,CASSTGTGNTEAFF
TRBV5-4,.,CASSQYRIGYGYTF